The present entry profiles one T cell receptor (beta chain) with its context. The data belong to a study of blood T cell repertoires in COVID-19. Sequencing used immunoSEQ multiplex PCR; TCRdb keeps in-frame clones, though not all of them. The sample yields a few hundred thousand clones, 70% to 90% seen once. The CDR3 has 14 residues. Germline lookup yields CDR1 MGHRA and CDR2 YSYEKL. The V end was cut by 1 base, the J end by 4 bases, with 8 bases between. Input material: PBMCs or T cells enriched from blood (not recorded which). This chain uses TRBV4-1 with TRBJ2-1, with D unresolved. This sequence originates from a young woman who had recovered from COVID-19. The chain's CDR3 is CASSQAPSYNEQFF. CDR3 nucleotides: TGCGCCAGCAGCCAAGCCCCCAGTTACAATGAGCAGTTCTTC.